This is a list of T cell receptor beta chains from one sample in a study of CD8 T cells in ankylosing spondylitis. Each CDR3 protein is one row after TCRdb ran MiXCR on the 5' RACE reads. The table lists approximately 260,000 distinct CDR3 sequences, over 15% of them singletons. The material sequenced was blood, either unsorted or a sorted T cell fraction (not recorded which). The source is a male donor with ankylosing spondylitis or in good health (not recorded which). Each CDR3 is given with its conserved first and last residue. The order of the fields is V gene, clone size, D gene, J gene, CDR3 protein, CDR3 DNA. A D gene is named only where the DNA matches it firmly. Not every row has a clone size; where given, it reads once, few, many or a size class.

TRBV9	.	.	TRBJ2-2	CASSDGGRGGTGELFF	TGTGCCAGCAGCGACGGGGGTCGGGGAGGCACCGGGGAGCTGTTTTTT
TRBV19	few	.	TRBJ2-1	CASSISRSSYNEQFF	TGTGCCAGTAGTATATCCAGGAGCTCCTACAATGAGCAGTTCTTC
TRBV5-1	.	TRBD2	TRBJ2-7	CASSTSGEGDYEQYF	TGCGCCAGCAGCACTAGCGGGGAAGGGGACTACGAGCAGTACTTC
TRBV5-6	.	TRBD2	TRBJ2-7	CASSQLAVSSYEQYF	TGTGCCAGCAGCCAACTAGCGGTGAGCTCCTACGAGCAGTACTTC
TRBV24-1	.	.	TRBJ2-5	CATSDSGQETQYF	TGTGCCACCAGTGATAGCGGACAAGAGACCCAGTACTTC
TRBV20-1	.	.	TRBJ2-2	CSASRRHTGELFF	TGCAGTGCTAGCCGCCGGCACACCGGGGAGCTGTTTTTT
TRBV9	.	.	TRBJ2-5	CASSVVLRHPLETQYF	TGTGCCAGCAGCGTAGTACTCAGACATCCTTTAGAGACCCAGTACTTC
TRBV6-1	few	TRBD1	TRBJ2-1	CASSSTGGPYNEQFF	TGTGCCAGCAGCTCTACAGGGGGTCCCTACAATGAGCAGTTCTTC
TRBV4-3	few	TRBD1	TRBJ2-3	CASSQDLNRGRGDTQYF	TGCGCCAGCAGCCAAGATTTGAACAGGGGGCGCGGAGATACGCAGTATTTT
TRBV3-1	.	TRBD1	TRBJ2-7	CASSRQGMNEQYF	TGTGCCAGCAGCCGACAGGGGATGAACGAGCAGTACTTC
TRBV28	many	TRBD2	TRBJ2-3	CASSLLAGASGSTDTQYF	TGTGCCAGCAGTTTACTAGCTGGAGCTAGCGGTAGCACAGATACGCAGTATTTT
TRBV29-1	few	.	TRBJ1-2	CSVEDGLTKGYTF	TGCAGCGTTGAAGACGGGCTTACAAAGGGCTACACCTTC
TRBV6-5	.	.	TRBJ2-5	CASSYLTGQETQYF	TGTGCCAGCAGTTACTTGACAGGACAAGAGACCCAGTACTTC
TRBV25-1	once	.	TRBJ2-5	CASSEFLGSQETQYF	TGTGCCAGCAGTGAGTTTTTGGGCTCCCAAGAGACCCAGTACTTC
TRBV7-2	.	TRBD2	TRBJ2-3	CASRRSLAGELGDTQYF	TGTGCCAGCAGACGCAGCCTAGCGGGGGAACTCGGAGATACGCAGTATTTT
TRBV5-1	.	TRBD2	TRBJ2-1	CASSLGLASDNEQFF	TGCGCCAGCAGCTTAGGACTAGCTTCCGACAATGAGCAGTTCTTC
TRBV6-2/TRBV6-3	.	TRBD1	TRBJ2-5	CASSWGRTGAAQETQYF	TGTGCCAGCAGTTGGGGGAGAACAGGGGCGGCCCAAGAGACCCAGTACTTC
TRBV29-1	few	.	TRBJ1-4	CSVEDFGEKLFF	TGCAGCGTTGAAGATTTCGGGGAAAAACTGTTTTTT
TRBV7-2	few	TRBD2	TRBJ2-3	CASSPGGVSTDTQYF	TGTGCCAGCAGCCCCGGGGGGGTTAGCACAGATACGCAGTATTTT
TRBV12-5	many	.	TRBJ1-5	CASGADNQPQHF	TGTGCTAGTGGGGCTGACAATCAGCCCCAGCATTTT
TRBV29-1	many	.	TRBJ2-1	CSVEELRGNEQFF	TGCAGCGTTGAGGAGCTCCGCGGGAATGAGCAGTTCTTC
TRBV11-2	many	TRBD2	TRBJ2-1	CASRRGLAVNNEQFF	TGTGCCAGCAGGCGGGGACTAGCGGTGAACAATGAGCAGTTCTTC
TRBV10-3	many	TRBD2	TRBJ2-1	CAISEGLAGGYNEQFF	TGTGCCATCAGTGAGGGACTAGCGGGAGGGTACAATGAGCAGTTCTTC
TRBV12-3/TRBV12-4	.	.	TRBJ2-3	CASSSGLGTDTQYF	TGTGCCAGCAGTTCGGGACTCGGCACAGATACGCAGTATTTT
TRBV27	few	.	TRBJ2-7	CASSSSGPGPYEQYF	TGTGCCAGCAGTTCCTCCGGCCCGGGGCCCTACGAGCAGTACTTC
TRBV6-1	.	.	TRBJ1-5	CASSLVWGPNQPQHF	TGTGCCAGCAGTCTTGTTTGGGGTCCGAATCAGCCCCAGCATTTT
TRBV3-1	.	.	TRBJ2-3	CASSQDFVARATDTQYF	TGTGCCAGCAGCCAAGATTTCGTCGCCAGGGCGACAGATACGCAGTATTTT
TRBV2	few	.	TRBJ1-1	CASGEQPNTEAFF	TGTGCCAGCGGGGAGCAACCGAACACTGAAGCTTTCTTT
TRBV5-6	few	TRBD2	TRBJ2-7	CASSLGTSGAIEQYF	TGTGCCAGCAGCTTGGGGACTAGCGGGGCTATCGAGCAGTACTTC
TRBV12-3/TRBV12-4	.	TRBD1	TRBJ2-7	CASSLADRGWYEQYF	TGTGCCAGCAGTTTAGCGGACAGGGGGTGGTACGAGCAGTACTTC
TRBV4-1	few	TRBD1	TRBJ2-5	CASSQGGQGLAYQETQYF	TGCGCCAGCAGCCAAGGGGGACAGGGCTTAGCGTACCAAGAGACCCAGTACTTC
TRBV5-5	.	TRBD2	TRBJ2-3	CASSLVGLADPTDTQYF	TGTGCCAGCAGCTTGGTTGGACTAGCGGATCCCACAGATACGCAGTATTTT
TRBV7-9	.	TRBD1	TRBJ2-7	CASSRQGIYEQYF	TGTGCCAGCAGCCGACAGGGGATCTACGAGCAGTACTTC